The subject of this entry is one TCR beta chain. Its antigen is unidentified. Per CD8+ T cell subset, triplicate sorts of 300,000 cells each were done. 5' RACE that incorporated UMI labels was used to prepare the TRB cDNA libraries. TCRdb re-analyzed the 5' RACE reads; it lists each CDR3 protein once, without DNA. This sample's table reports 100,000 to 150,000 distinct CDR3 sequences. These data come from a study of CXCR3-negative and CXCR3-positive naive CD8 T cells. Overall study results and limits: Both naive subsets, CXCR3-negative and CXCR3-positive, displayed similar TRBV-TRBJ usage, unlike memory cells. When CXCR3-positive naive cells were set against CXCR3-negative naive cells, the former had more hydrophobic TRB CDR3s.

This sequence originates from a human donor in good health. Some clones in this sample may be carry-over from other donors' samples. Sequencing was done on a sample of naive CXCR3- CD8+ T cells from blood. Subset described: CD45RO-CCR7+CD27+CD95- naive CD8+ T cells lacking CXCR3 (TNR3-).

This chain's CDR3 is CASTATPNTEAFF. This chain joins TRBV28 and TRBJ1-1; TCRdb designates TRBD1, a call that cannot be tested without DNA. The V gene's germline CDR1 is MDHEN and CDR2 SYDVKM. The CDR3 spans 13 residues.